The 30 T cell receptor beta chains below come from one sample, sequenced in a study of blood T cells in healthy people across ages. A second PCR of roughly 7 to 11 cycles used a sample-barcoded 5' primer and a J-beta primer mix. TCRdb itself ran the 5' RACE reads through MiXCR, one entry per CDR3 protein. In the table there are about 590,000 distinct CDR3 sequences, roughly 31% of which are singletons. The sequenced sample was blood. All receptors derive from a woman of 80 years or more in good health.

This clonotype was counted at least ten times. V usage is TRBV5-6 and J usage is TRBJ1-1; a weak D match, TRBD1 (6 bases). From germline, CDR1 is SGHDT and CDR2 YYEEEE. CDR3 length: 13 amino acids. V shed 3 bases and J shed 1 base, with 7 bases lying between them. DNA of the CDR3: TGTGCCAGCAGCTGGGGACAGAACACTGAAGCTTTCTTT. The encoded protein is CASSWGQNTEAFF.

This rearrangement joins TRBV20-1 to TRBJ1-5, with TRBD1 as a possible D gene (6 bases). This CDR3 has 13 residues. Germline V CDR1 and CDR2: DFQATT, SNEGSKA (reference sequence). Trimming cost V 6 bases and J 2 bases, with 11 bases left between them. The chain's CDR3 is CSAKDRRNQPQHF. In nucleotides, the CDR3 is TGCAGTGCAAAGGACAGACGCAATCAGCCCCAGCATTTT.

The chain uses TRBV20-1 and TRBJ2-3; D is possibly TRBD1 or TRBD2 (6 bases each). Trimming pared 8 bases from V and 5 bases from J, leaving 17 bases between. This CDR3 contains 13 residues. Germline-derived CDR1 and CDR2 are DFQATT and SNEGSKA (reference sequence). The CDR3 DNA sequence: TGCAGTACGACCCGGGGGACAAGAGATACGCAGTATTTT. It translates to CSTTRGTRDTQYF.

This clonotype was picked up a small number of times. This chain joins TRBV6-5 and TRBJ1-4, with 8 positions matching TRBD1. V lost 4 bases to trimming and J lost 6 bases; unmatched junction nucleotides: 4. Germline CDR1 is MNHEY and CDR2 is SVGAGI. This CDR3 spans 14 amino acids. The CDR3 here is CASSCGQGDEKLFF. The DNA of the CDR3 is TGTGCCAGCAGTTGCGGACAGGGAGATGAAAAACTGTTTTTT.

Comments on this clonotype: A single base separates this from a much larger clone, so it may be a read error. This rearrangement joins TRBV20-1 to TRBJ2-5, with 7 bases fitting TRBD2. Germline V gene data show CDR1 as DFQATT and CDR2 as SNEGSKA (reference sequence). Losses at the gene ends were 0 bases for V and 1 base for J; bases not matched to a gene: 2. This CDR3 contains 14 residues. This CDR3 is CSAREGRVQETQYF. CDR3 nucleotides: TGCAGTGCTAGAGAGGGGAGGGTCCAAGAGACCCAGTACTTC.

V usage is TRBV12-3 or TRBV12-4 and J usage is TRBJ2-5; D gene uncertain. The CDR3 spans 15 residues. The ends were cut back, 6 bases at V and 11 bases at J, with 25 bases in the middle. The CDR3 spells CASSRRIREYNEQYF. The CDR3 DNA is TGTGCCAGCAGCCGCCGGATTCGCGAATACAATGAGCAGTACTTC.

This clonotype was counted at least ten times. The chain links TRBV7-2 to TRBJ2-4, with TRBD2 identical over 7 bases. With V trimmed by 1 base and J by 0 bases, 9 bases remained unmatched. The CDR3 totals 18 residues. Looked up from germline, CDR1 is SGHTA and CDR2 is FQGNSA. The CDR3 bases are TGTGCCAGCAGCTTAGTGCCAGCGGGGCCTCTAGCCAAAAACATTCAGTACTTC. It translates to CASSLVPAGPLAKNIQYF.

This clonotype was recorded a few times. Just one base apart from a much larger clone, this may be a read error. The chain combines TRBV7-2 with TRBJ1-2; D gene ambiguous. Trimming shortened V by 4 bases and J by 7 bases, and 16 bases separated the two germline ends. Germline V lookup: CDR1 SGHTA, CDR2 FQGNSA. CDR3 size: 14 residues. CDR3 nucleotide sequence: TGTGCCAGCAGCTGGGATAGGAGGGCGGGTGGCTACACCTTC. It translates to CASSWDRRAGGYTF.

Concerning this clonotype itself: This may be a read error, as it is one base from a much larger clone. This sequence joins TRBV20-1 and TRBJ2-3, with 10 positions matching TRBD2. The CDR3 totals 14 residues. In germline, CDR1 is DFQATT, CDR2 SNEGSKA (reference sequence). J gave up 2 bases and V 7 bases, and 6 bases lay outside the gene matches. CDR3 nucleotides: TGCAGTGTTCAAAGCGGGGGGGACACAGATACGCAGTATTTT. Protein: CSVQSGGDTDTQYF.

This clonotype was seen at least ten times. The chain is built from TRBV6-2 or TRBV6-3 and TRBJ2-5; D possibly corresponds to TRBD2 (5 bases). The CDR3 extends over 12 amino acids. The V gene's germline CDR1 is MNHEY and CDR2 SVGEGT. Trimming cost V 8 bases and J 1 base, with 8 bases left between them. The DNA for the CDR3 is TGTGCCAGCGTGGACTTCCAAGAGACCCAGTACTTC. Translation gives CASVDFQETQYF.

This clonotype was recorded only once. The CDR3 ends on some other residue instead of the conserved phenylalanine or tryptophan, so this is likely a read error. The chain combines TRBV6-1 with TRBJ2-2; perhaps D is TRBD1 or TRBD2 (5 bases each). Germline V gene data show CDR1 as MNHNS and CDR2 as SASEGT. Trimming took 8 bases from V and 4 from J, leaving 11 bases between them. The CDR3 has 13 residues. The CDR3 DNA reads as TGTGCCAGCGATAATGGGGGCACCGGGGAGCTGTTTGTT. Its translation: CASDNGGTGELFV.

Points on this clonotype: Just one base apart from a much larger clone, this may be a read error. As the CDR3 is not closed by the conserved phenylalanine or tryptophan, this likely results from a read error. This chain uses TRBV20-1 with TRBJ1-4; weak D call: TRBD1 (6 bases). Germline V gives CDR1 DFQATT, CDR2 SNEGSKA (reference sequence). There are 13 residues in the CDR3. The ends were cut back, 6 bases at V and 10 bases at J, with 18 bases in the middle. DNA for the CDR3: TGCAGTGCCCGGGACATCGAGCATGGAAAACTGTTTGTT. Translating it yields CSARDIEHGKLFV.

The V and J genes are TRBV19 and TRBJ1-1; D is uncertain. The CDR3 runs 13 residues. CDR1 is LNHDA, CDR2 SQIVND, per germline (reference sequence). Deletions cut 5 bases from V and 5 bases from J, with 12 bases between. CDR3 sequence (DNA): TGTGCCAGTAGTGTCAAAGAAGGGACTGAAGCTTTCTTT. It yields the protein CASSVKEGTEAFF.

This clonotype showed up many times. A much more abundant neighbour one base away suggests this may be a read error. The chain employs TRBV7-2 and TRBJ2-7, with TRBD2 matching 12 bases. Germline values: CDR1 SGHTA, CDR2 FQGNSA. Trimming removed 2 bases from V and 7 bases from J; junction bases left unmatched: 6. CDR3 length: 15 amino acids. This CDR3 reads CASSLLAGGRNEQYF. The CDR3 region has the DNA TGTGCCAGCAGCTTACTAGCGGGGGGGCGGAATGAGCAGTACTTC.

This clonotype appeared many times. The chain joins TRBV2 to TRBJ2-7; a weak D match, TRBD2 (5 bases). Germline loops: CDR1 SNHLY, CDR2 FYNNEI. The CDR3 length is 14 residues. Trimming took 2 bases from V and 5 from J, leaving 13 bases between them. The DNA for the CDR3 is TGTGCCAGCAGTGAATTCCGCGGGTTACACGAGCAGTACTTC. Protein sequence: CASSEFRGLHEQYF.

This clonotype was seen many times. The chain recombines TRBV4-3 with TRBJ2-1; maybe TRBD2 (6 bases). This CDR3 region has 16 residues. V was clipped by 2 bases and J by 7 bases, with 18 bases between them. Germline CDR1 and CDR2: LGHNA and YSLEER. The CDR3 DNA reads TGCGCCAGCAGCCAAAGGTCCGGGGGAGGTCGTAATGAGCAGTTCTTC. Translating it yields CASSQRSGGGRNEQFF.

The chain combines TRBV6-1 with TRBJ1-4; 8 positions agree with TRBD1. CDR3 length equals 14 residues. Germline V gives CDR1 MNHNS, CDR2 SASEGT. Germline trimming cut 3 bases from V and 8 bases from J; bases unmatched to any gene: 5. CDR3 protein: CASSEQGAREKLFF. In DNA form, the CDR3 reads TGTGCCAGCAGTGAGCAGGGGGCGAGGGAAAAACTGTTTTTT.

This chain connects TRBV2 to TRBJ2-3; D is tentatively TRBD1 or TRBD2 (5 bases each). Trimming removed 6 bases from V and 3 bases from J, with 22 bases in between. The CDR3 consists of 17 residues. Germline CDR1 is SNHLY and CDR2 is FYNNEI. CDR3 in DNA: TGTGCCAGCAGCCCTTTCCGGGACCCTAGAGGGACAGATACGCAGTATTTT. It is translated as CASSPFRDPRGTDTQYF.

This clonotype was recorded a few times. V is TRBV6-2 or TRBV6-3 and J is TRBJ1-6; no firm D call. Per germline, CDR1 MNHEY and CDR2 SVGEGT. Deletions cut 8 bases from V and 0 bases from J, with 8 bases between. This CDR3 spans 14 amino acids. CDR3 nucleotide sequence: TGTGCCAGCGTCCGGGCCTCCTATAATTCACCCCTCCACTTT. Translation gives CASVRASYNSPLHF.

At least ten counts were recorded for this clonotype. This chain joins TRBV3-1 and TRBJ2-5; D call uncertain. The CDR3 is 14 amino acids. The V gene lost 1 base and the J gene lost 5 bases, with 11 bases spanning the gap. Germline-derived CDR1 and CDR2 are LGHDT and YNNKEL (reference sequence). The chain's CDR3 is CASSQAPLGETQYF. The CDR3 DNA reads TGTGCCAGCAGCCAAGCTCCTCTGGGGGAGACCCAGTACTTC.

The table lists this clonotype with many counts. CDR3 sequence reads: CSARWGNQPQHF. In DNA form, the CDR3 reads TGCAGTGCTAGATGGGGGAATCAGCCCCAGCATTTT. The rearrangement links TRBV20-1 to TRBJ1-5, with D maybe TRBD1 (5 bases). The CDR3 is made up of 12 amino acids. Per the germline V gene, CDR1 is DFQATT and CDR2 is SNEGSKA (reference sequence). Trimming took off 2 bases at V and 4 bases at J, with 6 bases between the two ends.

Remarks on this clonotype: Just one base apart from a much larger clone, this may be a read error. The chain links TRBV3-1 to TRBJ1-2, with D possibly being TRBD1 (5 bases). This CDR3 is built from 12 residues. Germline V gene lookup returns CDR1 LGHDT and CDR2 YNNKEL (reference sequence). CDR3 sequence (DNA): TGTGCCAGCAGTCACGAAGGGGTTGGCTACATCTTC. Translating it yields CASSHEGVGYIF. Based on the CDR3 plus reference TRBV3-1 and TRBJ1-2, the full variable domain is DTAVSQTPKYLVTQMGNDKSIKCEQNLGHDTMYWYKQDSKKFLKIMFSYNNKELIINETVPNRFSPKSPDKAHLNLHINSLELGDSAVYFCASSHEGVGYIFGSGTRLTVV.

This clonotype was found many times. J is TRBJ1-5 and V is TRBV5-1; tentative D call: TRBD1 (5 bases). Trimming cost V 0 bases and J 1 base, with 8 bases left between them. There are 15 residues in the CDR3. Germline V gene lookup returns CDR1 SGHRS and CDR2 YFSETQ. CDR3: CASSLDGGSNQPQHF. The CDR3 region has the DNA TGCGCCAGCAGCTTGGACGGGGGAAGCAATCAGCCCCAGCATTTT. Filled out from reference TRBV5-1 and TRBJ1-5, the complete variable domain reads KAGVTQTPRYLIKTRGQQVTLSCSPISGHRSVSWYQQTPGQGLQFLFEYFSETQRNKGNFPGRFSGRQFSNSRSEMNVSTLELGDSALYLCASSLDGGSNQPQHFGDGTRLSIL.

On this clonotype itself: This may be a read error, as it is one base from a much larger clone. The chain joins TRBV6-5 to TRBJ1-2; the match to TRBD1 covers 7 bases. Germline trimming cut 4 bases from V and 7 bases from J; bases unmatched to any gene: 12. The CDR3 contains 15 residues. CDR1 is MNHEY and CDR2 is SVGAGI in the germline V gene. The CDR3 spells CASSFGTRGGGGYTF. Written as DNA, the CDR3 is TGTGCCAGCAGTTTCGGTACCCGAGGGGGCGGTGGCTACACCTTC.

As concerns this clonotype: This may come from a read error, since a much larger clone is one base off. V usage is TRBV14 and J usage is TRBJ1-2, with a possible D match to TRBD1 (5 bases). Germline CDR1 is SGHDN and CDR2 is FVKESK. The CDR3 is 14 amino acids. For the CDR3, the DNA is TGTGCCAGCAGCCCTCGACAGTCCCTCTATGACTACACCTTC. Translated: CASSPRQSLYDYTF.

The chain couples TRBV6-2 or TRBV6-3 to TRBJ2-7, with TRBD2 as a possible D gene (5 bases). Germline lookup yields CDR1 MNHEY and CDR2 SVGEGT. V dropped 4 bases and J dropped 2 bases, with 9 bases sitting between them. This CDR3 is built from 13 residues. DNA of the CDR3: TGTGCCAGCAGTTGGAGCGGTCCCTACGAGCAGTACTTC. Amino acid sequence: CASSWSGPYEQYF.

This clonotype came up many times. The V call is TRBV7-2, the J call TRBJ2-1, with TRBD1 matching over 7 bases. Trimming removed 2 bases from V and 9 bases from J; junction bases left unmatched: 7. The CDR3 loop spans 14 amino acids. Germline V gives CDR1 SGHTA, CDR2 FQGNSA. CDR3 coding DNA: TGTGCCAGCAGCTTAACCTCGACAGGGAGTGAGCAGTTCTTC. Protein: CASSLTSTGSEQFF.

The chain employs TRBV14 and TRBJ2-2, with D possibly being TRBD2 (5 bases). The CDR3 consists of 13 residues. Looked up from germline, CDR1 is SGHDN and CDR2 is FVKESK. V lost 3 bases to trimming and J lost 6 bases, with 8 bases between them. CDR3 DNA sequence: TGTGCCAGCAGCCAGGGAGTTGCCGGGGAGCTGTTTTTT. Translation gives CASSQGVAGELFF.

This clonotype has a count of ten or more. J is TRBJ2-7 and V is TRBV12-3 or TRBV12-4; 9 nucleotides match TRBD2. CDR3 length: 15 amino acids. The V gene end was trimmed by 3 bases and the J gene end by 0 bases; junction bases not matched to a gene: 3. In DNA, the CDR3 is TGTGCCAGCAGTTTCGCGGGGGGGAGCTCCTACGAGCAGTACTTC. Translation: CASSFAGGSSYEQYF.

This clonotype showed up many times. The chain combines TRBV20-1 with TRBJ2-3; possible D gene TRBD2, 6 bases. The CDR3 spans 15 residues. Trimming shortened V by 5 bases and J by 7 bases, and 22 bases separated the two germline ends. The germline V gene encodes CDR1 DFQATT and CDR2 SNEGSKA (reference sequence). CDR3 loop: CSAGSTSSGFNTQYF. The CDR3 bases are TGCAGTGCTGGGAGTACTAGCAGCGGATTTAATACGCAGTATTTT.